This TCR beta chain was profiled in a study of T cells after yellow fever vaccination. V lost 0 bases to trimming and J lost 5 bases, with 12 bases between them. There are 15 residues in the CDR3. The germline V gene encodes CDR1 SGHTA and CDR2 FQGNSA. Via MiXCR, TCRdb re-called the 5' RACE reads, giving one row per CDR3 protein. The sample carries about 210,000 distinct CDR3 sequences, less than 7.5% recorded once. Points from the study as a whole: Clones that expanded after primary vaccination mostly reappeared after the booster (96% CD4, 88% CD8). FACS-sorted repertoires could harbor abundant contaminating bulk-population clonotypes.

This clonotype was recorded at least ten times. The target antigen is unknown. This rearrangement joins TRBV7-2 to TRBJ2-3; TRBD2 is a possible D gene (5 bases). Material: CD4+ T cells sorted from PBMCs, obtained on the day of the yellow fever booster vaccination. The receptor was derived from a man aged 25-45 years who received the YFV17D yellow fever vaccine. The CDR3 DNA reads TGTGCCAGCAGCTTAGCCGTGACGGGAATAGATACGCAGTATTTT. Translated, it gives CASSLAVTGIDTQYF. Full variable domain (missing parts from reference TRBV7-2 and TRBJ2-3): GAGVSQSPSNKVTEKGKDVELRCDPISGHTALYWYRQSLGQGLEFLIYFQGNSAPDKSGLPSDRFSAERTGGSVSTLTIQRTQQEDSAVYLCASSLAVTGIDTQYFGPGTRLTVL.